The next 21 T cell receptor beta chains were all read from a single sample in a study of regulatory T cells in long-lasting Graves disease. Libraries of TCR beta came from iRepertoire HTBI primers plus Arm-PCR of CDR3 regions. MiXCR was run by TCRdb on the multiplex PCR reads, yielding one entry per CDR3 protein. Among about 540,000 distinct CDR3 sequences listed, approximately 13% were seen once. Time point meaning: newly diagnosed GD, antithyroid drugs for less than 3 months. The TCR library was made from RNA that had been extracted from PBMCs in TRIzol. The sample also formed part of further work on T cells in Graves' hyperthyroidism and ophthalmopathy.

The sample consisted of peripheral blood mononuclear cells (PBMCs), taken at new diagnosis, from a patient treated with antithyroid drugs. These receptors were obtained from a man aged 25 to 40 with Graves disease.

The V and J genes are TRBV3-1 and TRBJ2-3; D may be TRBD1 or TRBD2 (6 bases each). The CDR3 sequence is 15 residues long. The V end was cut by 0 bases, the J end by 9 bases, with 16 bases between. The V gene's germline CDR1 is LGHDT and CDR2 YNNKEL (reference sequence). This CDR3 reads CASSQEAGGRGTQYF. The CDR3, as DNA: TGTGCCAGCAGCCAAGAGGCCGGGGGCCGGGGCACGCAGTATTTT.

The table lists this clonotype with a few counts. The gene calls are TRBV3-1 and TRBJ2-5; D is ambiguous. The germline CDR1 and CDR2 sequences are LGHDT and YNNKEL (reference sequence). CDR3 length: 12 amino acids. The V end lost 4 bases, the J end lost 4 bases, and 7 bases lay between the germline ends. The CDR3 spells CASSPAVETQYF. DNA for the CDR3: TGTGCCAGCAGCCCAGCCGTAGAGACCCAGTACTTC.

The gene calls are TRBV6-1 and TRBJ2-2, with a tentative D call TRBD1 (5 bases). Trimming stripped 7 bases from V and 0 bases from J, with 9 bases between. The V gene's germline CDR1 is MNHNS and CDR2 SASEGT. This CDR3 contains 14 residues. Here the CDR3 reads CASKQGANTGELFF. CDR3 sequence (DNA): TGTGCCAGCAAACAAGGGGCGAACACCGGGGAGCTGTTTTTT.

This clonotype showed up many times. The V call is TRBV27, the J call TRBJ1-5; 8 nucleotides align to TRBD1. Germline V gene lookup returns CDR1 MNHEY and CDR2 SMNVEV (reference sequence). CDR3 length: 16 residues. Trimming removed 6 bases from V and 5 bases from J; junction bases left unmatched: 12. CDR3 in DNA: TGTGCCAGCAGCCTAAGCGGGACAGGAGCTTATCAGCCCCAGCATTTT. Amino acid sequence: CASSLSGTGAYQPQHF.

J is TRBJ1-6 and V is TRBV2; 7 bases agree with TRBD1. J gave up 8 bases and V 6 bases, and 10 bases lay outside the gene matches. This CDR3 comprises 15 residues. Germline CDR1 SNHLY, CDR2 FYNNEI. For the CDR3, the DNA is TGTGCCAGCAGCTTAACCAGGGGGAAGGATTCACCCCTCCACTTT. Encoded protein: CASSLTRGKDSPLHF.

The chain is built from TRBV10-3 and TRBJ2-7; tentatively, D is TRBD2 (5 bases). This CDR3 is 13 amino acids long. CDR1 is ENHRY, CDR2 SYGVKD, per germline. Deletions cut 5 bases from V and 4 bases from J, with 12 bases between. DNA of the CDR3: TGTGCCATCAGTAAACTAGAAGGGTACGAGCAGTACTTC. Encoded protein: CAISKLEGYEQYF.

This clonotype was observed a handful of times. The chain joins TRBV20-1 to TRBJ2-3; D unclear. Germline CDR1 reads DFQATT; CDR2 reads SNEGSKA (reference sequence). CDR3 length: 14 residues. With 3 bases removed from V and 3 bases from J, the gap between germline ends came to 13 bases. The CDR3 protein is CSASLGRSTDTQYF. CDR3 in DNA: TGCAGTGCTAGTTTGGGCCGATCGACAGATACGCAGTATTTT.

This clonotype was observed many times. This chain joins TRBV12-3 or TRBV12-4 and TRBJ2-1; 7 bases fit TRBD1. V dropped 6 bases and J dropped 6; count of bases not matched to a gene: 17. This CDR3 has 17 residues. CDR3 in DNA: TGTGCCAGCAGCGATACCCCGGGACAGAGAAATCTCAATGAGCAGTTCTTC. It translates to CASSDTPGQRNLNEQFF.

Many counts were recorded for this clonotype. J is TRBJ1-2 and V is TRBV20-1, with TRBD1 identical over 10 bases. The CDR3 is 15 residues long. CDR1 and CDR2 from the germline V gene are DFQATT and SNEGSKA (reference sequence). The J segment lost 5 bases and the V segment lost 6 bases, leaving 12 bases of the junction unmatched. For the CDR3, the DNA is TGCAGTGCCAAGAATCGACAGGGGGCTTTTTATGGCTACACCTTC. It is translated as CSAKNRQGAFYGYTF.

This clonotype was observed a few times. In DNA, the CDR3 is TGTGCCAGCAGCCTGTACCCCGGGGGGCCAGAGACCCAGTACTTC. The encoded protein is CASSLYPGGPETQYF. The V and J genes are TRBV5-6 and TRBJ2-5, with D perhaps TRBD2 (7 bases). With 4 bases removed from V and 4 bases from J, the gap between germline ends came to 17 bases. This CDR3 spans 15 amino acids. From germline, CDR1 is SGHDT and CDR2 YYEEEE.

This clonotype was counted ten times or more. CDR3 DNA sequence: TGTGCCAGCAGTCCTCACTTGGTTGCGGGACCAGGTAGCACAGATACGCAGTATTTT. Its translation: CASSPHLVAGPGSTDTQYF. The chain joins TRBV12-3 or TRBV12-4 to TRBJ2-3; D is perhaps TRBD2 (6 bases). There are 19 residues in the CDR3. The ends were cut back, 5 bases at V and 0 bases at J, with 24 bases in the middle.

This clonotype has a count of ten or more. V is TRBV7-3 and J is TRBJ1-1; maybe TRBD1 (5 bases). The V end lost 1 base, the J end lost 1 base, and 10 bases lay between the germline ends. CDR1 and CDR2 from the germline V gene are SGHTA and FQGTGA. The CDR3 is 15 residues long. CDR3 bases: TGTGCCAGCAGCTTAAGAGGGGCCCAGAACACTGAAGCTTTCTTT. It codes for CASSLRGAQNTEAFF.

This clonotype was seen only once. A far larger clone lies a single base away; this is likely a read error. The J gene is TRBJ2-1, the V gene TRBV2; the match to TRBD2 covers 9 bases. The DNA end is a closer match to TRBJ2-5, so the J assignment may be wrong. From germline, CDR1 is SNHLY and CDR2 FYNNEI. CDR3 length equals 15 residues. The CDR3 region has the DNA TGTGCCAGCGCCGAGGGGACTAGCAGCCTAGAGACCCAGTACTTC. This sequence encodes CASAEGTSSLETQYF.

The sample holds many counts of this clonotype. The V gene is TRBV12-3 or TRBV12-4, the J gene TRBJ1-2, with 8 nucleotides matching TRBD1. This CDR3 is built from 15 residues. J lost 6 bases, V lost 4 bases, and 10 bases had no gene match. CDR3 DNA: TGTGCCAGCAGTTCCCCCCCAGGGGGCGCAGATGGCTACACCTTC. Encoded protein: CASSSPPGGADGYTF.

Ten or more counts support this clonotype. Here the CDR3 reads CASSLVEVETQYF. The DNA of the CDR3 is TGTGCCAGCAGCTTGGTGGAGGTAGAGACCCAGTACTTC. J is TRBJ2-5 and V is TRBV5-6, with D perhaps matching TRBD2 (5 bases). V shed 0 bases and J shed 4 bases, with 7 bases lying between them. Germline V gene sequence: CDR1 SGHDT, CDR2 YYEEEE. The CDR3 runs 13 residues.

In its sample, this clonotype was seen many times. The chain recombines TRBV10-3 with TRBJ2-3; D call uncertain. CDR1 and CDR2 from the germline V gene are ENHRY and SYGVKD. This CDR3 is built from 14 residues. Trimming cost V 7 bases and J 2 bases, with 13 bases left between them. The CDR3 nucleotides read TGTGCCATCAAAGGCGAGTTCCCCACAGATACGCAGTATTTT. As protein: CAIKGEFPTDTQYF.

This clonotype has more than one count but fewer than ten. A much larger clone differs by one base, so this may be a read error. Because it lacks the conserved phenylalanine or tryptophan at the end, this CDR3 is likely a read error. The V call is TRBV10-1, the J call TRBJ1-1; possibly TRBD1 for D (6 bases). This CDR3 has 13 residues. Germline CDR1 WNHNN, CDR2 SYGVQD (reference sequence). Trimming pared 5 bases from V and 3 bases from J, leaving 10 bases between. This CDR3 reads CASSTGLDTEAFS. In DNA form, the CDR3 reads TGCGCCAGCAGTACAGGGTTGGACACTGAAGCTTTCTCT.

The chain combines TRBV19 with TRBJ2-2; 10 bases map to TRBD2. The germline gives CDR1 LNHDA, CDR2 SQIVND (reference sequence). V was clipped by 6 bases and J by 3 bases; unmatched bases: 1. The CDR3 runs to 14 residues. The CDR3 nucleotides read TGTGCCAGTAGGCTAGCGGGAGACACCGGGGAGCTGTTTTTT. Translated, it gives CASRLAGDTGELFF.

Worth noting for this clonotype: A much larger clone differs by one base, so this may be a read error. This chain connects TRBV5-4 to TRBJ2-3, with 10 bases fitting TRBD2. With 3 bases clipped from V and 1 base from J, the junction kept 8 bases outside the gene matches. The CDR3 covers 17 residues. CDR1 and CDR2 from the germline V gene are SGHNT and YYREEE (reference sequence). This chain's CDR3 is CASSSGAGLAGTDTQYF. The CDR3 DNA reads TGTGCCAGCAGCTCCGGGGCAGGACTAGCGGGCACAGATACGCAGTATTTT.

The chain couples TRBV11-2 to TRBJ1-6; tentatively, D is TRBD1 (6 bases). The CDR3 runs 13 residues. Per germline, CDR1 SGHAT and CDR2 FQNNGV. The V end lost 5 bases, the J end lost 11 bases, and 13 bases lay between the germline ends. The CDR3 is CASSVGGYAPLHF. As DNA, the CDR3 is TGTGCCAGCAGCGTAGGGGGTTATGCACCCCTCCACTTT. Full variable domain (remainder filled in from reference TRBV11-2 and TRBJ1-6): EAGVAQSPRYKIIEKRQSVAFWCNPISGHATLYWYQQILGQGPKLLIQFQNNGVVDDSQLPKDRFSAERLKGVDSTLKIQPAKLEDSAVYLCASSVGGYAPLHFGNGTRLTVT.

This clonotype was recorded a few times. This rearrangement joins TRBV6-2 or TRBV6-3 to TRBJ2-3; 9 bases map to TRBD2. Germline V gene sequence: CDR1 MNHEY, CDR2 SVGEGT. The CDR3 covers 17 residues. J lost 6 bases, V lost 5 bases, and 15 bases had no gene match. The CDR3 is CASSRYPTSGLEDTQYF. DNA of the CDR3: TGTGCCAGCAGTCGCTACCCGACTAGCGGCCTTGAGGATACGCAGTATTTT.